This T cell receptor (beta chain) derives from a study of blood T cell repertoires in COVID-19. The overall study: Specimens from acute and convalescent COVID-19 originated in the United States, Italy and Spain. T cells, B-cell-depleted T cells, or PBMCs provided the cDNA or gDNA that served as material.

The CDR3 totals 13 residues. V shed 3 bases and J shed 5 bases, with 8 bases lying between them. Germline CDR1 is SGHTA and CDR2 is FQGNSA. Authors' data handling: Cell counts per sample came from amplifying reference gene primers. Assay: immunoSEQ multiplex PCR; the TCRdb copy retains only in-frame clones and omits some. That table supplies the V and J calls and clone size; D and trimming were determined from the DNA. This sample carries around 100,000 clones, roughly 85% of them seen once, and the ten largest clones take 2% to 2.5%. The sample taken for sequencing was peripheral blood. The chain joins TRBV7-2 to TRBJ2-1; D uncertain. The TCR originated in a human donor in a cohort sampled during active COVID-19. The CDR3 sequence: CASSLSPDNEQFF. The DNA for the CDR3 is TGTGCCAGCAGCTTGTCCCCAGACAATGAGCAGTTCTTC.